This T cell receptor beta chain was found in a study of control samples from healthy donors and cancer patients. The V end lost 4 bases, the J end lost 2 bases, and 14 bases lay between the germline ends. The CDR3 consists of 16 residues. Looked up from germline, CDR1 is LGHDT and CDR2 is YNNKEL (reference sequence). Here immunoSEQ multiplex PCR was the method, and the copy in TCRdb shows in-frame clones only, minus some. The top ten hold around 6.5% of the sample, which has roughly 450,000 clones, 75% to 95% seen once. Sequencing input: PBMCs. The sequence derives from a man between 35 and 55 years old with head and neck cancer. The gene calls are TRBV3-1 (or the pseudogene TRBV3-2) and TRBJ2-2, with D possibly being TRBD1 or TRBD2 (5 bases each). CDR3 sequence (DNA): TGTGCCAGCAGCCCGCCCCGGGGCATAAACACCGGGGAGCTGTTTTTT. It yields the protein CASSPPRGINTGELFF.